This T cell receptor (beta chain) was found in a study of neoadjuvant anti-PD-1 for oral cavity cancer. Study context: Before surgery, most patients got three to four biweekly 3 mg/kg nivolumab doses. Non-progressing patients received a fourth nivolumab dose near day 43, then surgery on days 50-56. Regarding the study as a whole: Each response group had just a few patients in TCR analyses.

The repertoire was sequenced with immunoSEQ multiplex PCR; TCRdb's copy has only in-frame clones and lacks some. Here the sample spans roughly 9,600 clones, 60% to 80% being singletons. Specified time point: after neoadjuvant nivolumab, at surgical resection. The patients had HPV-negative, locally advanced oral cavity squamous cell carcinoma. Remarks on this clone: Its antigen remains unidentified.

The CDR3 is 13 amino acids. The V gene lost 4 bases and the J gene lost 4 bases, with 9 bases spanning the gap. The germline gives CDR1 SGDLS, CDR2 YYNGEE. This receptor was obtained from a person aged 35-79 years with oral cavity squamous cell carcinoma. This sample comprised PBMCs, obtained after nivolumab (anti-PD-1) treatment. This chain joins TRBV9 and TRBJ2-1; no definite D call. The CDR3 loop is CASSFTEYNEQFF. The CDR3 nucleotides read TGTGCCAGCAGCTTCACCGAGTACAATGAGCAGTTCTTC.